Only a few counts were recorded for the clone carrying this TCR beta chain. This sample is drawn from a study of blood T cell repertoires in COVID-19. Whole-study context: Sites in the United States, Italy and Spain provided acute and convalescent COVID-19 samples. T cells, B-cell-depleted T cells, or PBMCs provided the cDNA or gDNA that served as material.

Losses at the gene ends were 4 bases for V and 9 bases for J; bases not matched to a gene: 5. CDR1 is SGHNT, CDR2 YYREEE, per germline (reference sequence). The CDR3 has 12 amino acids. In the original processing: Amplified reference gene primers provided the basis for estimating nucleated cell counts. Clones were read by immunoSEQ multiplex PCR, and TCRdb kept only the in-frame ones, dropping some. V, J and clone size are taken as reported in that table, and D and trimming were inferred from the DNA itself. The sample includes roughly 64,000 clones, around three quarters of them seen just once. The source is a human donor in a cohort sampled during active COVID-19. This chain connects TRBV5-4 to TRBJ2-3, with 7 bases identical to TRBD1. The sequenced material came from peripheral blood. CDR3 loop: CASSPLGGTQYF. The CDR3 coding sequence is TGTGCCAGCAGCCCACTAGGGGGCACGCAGTATTTT.